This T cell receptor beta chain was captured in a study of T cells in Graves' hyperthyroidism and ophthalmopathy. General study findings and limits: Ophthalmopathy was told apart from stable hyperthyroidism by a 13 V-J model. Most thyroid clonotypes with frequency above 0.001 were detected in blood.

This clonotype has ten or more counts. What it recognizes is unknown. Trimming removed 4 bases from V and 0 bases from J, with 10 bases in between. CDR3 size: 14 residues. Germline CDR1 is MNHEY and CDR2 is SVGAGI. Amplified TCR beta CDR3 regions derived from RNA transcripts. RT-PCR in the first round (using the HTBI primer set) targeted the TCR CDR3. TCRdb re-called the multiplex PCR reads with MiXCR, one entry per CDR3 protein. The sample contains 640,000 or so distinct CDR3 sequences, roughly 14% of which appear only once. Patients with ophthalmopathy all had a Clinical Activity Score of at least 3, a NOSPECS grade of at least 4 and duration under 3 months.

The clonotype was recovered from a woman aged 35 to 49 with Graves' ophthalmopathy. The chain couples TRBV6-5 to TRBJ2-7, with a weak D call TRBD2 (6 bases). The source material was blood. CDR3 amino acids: CASSFQTSSYEQYF. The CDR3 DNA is TGTGCCAGCAGTTTCCAGACTAGCTCCTACGAGCAGTACTTC.